A selection of T cell receptor beta chains follows, all from one sample in a study of blood T cell repertoires in COVID-19. Sequencing used immunoSEQ multiplex PCR; TCRdb keeps in-frame clones, though not all of them. This table holds over 200,000 clones, approximately 80% found once. Sequencing was done on a sample of PBMCs or T cells enriched from blood (not recorded which). The receptors shown here come from a man between 60 and 70 years old who had recovered from COVID-19. The CDR3 runs from the conserved cysteine through the conserved F or W. A D gene is named only where the DNA matches it firmly. For some rows the clone size is stated as once, few or many, or as a class when expanded; others skip it.

clone_size: -
j_call: TRBJ1-6
d_call: -
v_call: TRBV7-2
cdr3_length: 14
cdr3_aa: CASSFSRGNSPLHF
cdr3_nt: TGTGCCAGCAGCTTCTCTAGGGGGAATTCACCCCTCCACTTT

clone_size: -
j_call: TRBJ2-2
d_call: -
v_call: TRBV6-2/TRBV6-3
cdr3_length: 14
cdr3_aa: CASSYRENTGELFF
cdr3_nt: TGTGCCAGCAGTTATCGGGAAAACACCGGGGAGCTGTTTTTT

clone_size: -
j_call: TRBJ1-6
d_call: TRBD1
v_call: TRBV4-3
cdr3_length: 15
cdr3_aa: CASSQDRTGTSPLHF
cdr3_nt: TGCGCCAGCAGCCAAGATAGGACAGGGACTTCACCCCTCCACTTT

clone_size: -
j_call: TRBJ2-3
d_call: TRBD2
v_call: TRBV5-1
cdr3_length: 14
cdr3_aa: CASSLGGTRGTQYF
cdr3_nt: TGCGCCAGCAGCTTGGGAGGGACTAGAGGTACGCAGTATTTT

clone_size: -
j_call: TRBJ1-2
d_call: -
v_call: TRBV5-6
cdr3_length: 13
cdr3_aa: CASSRNPGNGYTF
cdr3_nt: TGTGCCAGCAGCCGGAACCCGGGTAATGGCTACACCTTC

clone_size: -
j_call: TRBJ2-1
d_call: -
v_call: TRBV5-8
cdr3_length: 13
cdr3_aa: CASSSDTGNEQFF
cdr3_nt: TGTGCCAGCAGCTCAGACACGGGAAATGAGCAGTTCTTC

clone_size: -
j_call: TRBJ2-3
d_call: TRBD2
v_call: TRBV18
cdr3_length: 15
cdr3_aa: CASSLRLAGTDTQYF
cdr3_nt: TGTGCCAGCTCACTCAGACTAGCGGGGACAGATACGCAGTATTTT

clone_size: -
j_call: TRBJ1-1
d_call: -
v_call: TRBV19
cdr3_length: 12
cdr3_aa: CASSPSGAGAFF
cdr3_nt: TGTGCCAGTAGTCCCAGTGGGGCTGGAGCTTTCTTT

clone_size: -
j_call: TRBJ2-7
d_call: TRBD2
v_call: TRBV7-2
cdr3_length: 15
cdr3_aa: CASSSVAGGPYEQYF
cdr3_nt: TGTGCCAGCAGCTCCGTGGCGGGGGGGCCCTACGAGCAGTACTTC

clone_size: -
j_call: TRBJ2-7
d_call: -
v_call: TRBV29-1
cdr3_length: 13
cdr3_aa: CSVETAYGYEQYF
cdr3_nt: TGCAGCGTTGAGACAGCCTACGGGTACGAGCAGTACTTC

clone_size: -
j_call: TRBJ1-1
d_call: TRBD1
v_call: TRBV5-1
cdr3_length: 12
cdr3_aa: CASSGQGAEAFF
cdr3_nt: TGCGCCAGCAGCGGACAGGGGGCTGAAGCTTTCTTT

clone_size: -
j_call: TRBJ1-5
d_call: TRBD1
v_call: TRBV19
cdr3_length: 14
cdr3_aa: CASSITGGFQPQHF
cdr3_nt: TGTGCCAGTAGTATAACAGGGGGCTTTCAGCCCCAGCATTTT

clone_size: -
j_call: TRBJ2-7
d_call: TRBD2
v_call: TRBV19
cdr3_length: 16
cdr3_aa: CASSNGLAGGTYEQYF
cdr3_nt: TGTGCCAGTAGTAACGGACTAGCGGGGGGCACTTACGAGCAGTACTTC

clone_size: -
j_call: TRBJ2-7
d_call: TRBD2
v_call: TRBV7-9
cdr3_length: 12
cdr3_aa: CASSGTSHEQYF
cdr3_nt: TGTGCCAGCAGTGGGACTAGCCACGAGCAGTACTTC

clone_size: once
j_call: TRBJ2-1
d_call: TRBD1
v_call: TRBV7-9
cdr3_length: 15
cdr3_aa: CASSLGYRGWSEQFF
cdr3_nt: TGTGCCAGCAGCTTAGGGTACAGGGGGTGGAGTGAGCAGTTCTTC

clone_size: -
j_call: TRBJ2-5
d_call: TRBD2
v_call: TRBV5-8
cdr3_length: 16
cdr3_aa: CASSPRLARPGETQYF
cdr3_nt: TGTGCCAGCAGCCCCCGACTAGCCCGACCGGGGGAGACCCAGTACTTC

clone_size: -
j_call: TRBJ1-1
d_call: -
v_call: TRBV2
cdr3_length: 13
cdr3_aa: CASRRRGNTEAFF
cdr3_nt: TGTGCCAGCAGAAGGAGGGGGAACACTGAAGCTTTCTTT

clone_size: -
j_call: TRBJ2-3
d_call: -
v_call: TRBV4-2
cdr3_length: 17
cdr3_aa: CASSQEIQGGSTDTQYF
cdr3_nt: TGTGCCAGCAGCCAGGAAATACAGGGGGGGTCCACAGATACGCAGTATTTT

clone_size: -
j_call: TRBJ1-1
d_call: -
v_call: TRBV18
cdr3_length: 13
cdr3_aa: CASSPSAVGEAFF
cdr3_nt: TGTGCCAGCTCACCCTCCGCGGTGGGTGAAGCTTTCTTT

clone_size: -
j_call: TRBJ1-2
d_call: -
v_call: TRBV7-8
cdr3_length: 13
cdr3_aa: CASSPRGTYGYTF
cdr3_nt: TGTGCCAGCAGCCCTAGGGGGACCTATGGCTACACCTTC

clone_size: -
j_call: TRBJ2-5
d_call: -
v_call: TRBV5-1
cdr3_length: 14
cdr3_aa: CASSWWTEQETQYF
cdr3_nt: TGCGCCAGCAGCTGGTGGACAGAACAAGAGACCCAGTACTTC

clone_size: -
j_call: TRBJ1-5
d_call: -
v_call: TRBV6-6
cdr3_length: 13
cdr3_aa: CASSQGRNQPQHF
cdr3_nt: TGTGCCAGTTCACAGGGCCGCAATCAGCCCCAGCATTTT

clone_size: -
j_call: TRBJ2-3
d_call: TRBD2
v_call: TRBV27
cdr3_length: 18
cdr3_aa: CASSLSVLAGIGGDTQYF
cdr3_nt: TGTGCCAGCAGTTTATCGGTACTAGCGGGGATAGGAGGAGATACGCAGTATTTT

clone_size: -
j_call: TRBJ1-6
d_call: -
v_call: TRBV11-3
cdr3_length: 14
cdr3_aa: CASSLAGENSPLHF
cdr3_nt: TGTGCCAGCAGCTTAGCAGGGGAGAATTCACCCCTCCACTTT

clone_size: once
j_call: TRBJ1-4
d_call: -
v_call: TRBV5-1
cdr3_length: 14
cdr3_aa: CASSAGLINEKLFF
cdr3_nt: TGCGCCAGCAGCGCGGGGCTGATAAATGAAAAACTGTTTTTT

clone_size: -
j_call: TRBJ2-2
d_call: TRBD1
v_call: TRBV10-2
cdr3_length: 14
cdr3_aa: CASSWDRNTGELFF
cdr3_nt: TGCGCCAGCAGTTGGGACAGGAACACCGGGGAGCTGTTTTTT

clone_size: -
j_call: TRBJ1-5
d_call: TRBD1
v_call: TRBV5-5
cdr3_length: 15
cdr3_aa: CASSLETGVTQPQHF
cdr3_nt: TGTGCCAGCAGCTTGGAGACAGGGGTCACCCAGCCCCAGCATTTT

clone_size: once
j_call: TRBJ1-4
d_call: -
v_call: TRBV7-8
cdr3_length: 16
cdr3_aa: CASSLYAGVANEKLFF
cdr3_nt: TGTGCCAGCAGCTTATACGCAGGGGTTGCTAATGAAAAACTGTTTTTT

clone_size: -
j_call: TRBJ1-3
d_call: -
v_call: TRBV18
cdr3_length: 15
cdr3_aa: CASSPEGGTGNTIYF
cdr3_nt: TGTGCCAGCTCACCAGAAGGCGGAACTGGAAACACCATATATTTT

clone_size: once
j_call: TRBJ1-1
d_call: -
v_call: TRBV3-1/TRBV3-2
cdr3_length: 13
cdr3_aa: CASSLGGGTEAFF
cdr3_nt: TGTGCCAGCAGCCTCGGGGGGGGGACTGAAGCTTTCTTT

clone_size: -
j_call: TRBJ2-1
d_call: -
v_call: TRBV19
cdr3_length: 13
cdr3_aa: CASSISQTNEQFF
cdr3_nt: TGTGCCAGTAGTATAAGTCAGACAAATGAGCAGTTCTTC

clone_size: -
j_call: TRBJ1-4
d_call: -
v_call: TRBV11-2
cdr3_length: 15
cdr3_aa: CASSLGAGSNEKLFF
cdr3_nt: TGTGCCAGCAGCTTAGGTGCGGGTTCTAATGAAAAACTGTTTTTT

clone_size: once
j_call: TRBJ2-1
d_call: TRBD2
v_call: TRBV7-2
cdr3_length: 15
cdr3_aa: CASSTSGGTYNEQFF
cdr3_nt: TGTGCCAGCAGCACCTCGGGGGGGACCTACAATGAGCAGTTCTTC

clone_size: -
j_call: TRBJ2-7
d_call: -
v_call: TRBV5-1
cdr3_length: 14
cdr3_aa: CASSLGVNSYEQYF
cdr3_nt: TGCGCCAGCAGCTTGGGTGTCAACTCCTACGAGCAGTACTTC

clone_size: -
j_call: TRBJ2-5
d_call: -
v_call: TRBV7-9
cdr3_length: 13
cdr3_aa: CASSPSRVETQYF
cdr3_nt: TGTGCCAGCAGTCCCTCGAGGGTAGAGACCCAGTACTTC